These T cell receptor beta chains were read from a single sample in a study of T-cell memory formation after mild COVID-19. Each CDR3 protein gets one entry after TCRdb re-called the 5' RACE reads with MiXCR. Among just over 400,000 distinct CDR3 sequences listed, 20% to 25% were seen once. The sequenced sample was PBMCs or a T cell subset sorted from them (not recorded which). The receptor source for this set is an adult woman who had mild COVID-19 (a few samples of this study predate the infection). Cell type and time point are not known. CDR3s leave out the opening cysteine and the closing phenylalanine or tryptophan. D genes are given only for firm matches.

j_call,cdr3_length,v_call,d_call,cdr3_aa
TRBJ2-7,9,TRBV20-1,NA,SVGGPSEQY
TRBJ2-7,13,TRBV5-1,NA,ASSLGWQTSYEQY
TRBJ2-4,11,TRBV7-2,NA,ASSQTPVAGKY
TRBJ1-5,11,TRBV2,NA,ASRPRSNQPQH
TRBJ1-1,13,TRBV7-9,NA,ASSLWGRENTEAF
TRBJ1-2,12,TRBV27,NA,ASSFGFGGEGYT
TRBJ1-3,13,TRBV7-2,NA,ASSLVVEYWNTIY
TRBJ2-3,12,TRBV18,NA,ASFRPSRTDTQY
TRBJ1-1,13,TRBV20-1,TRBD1,SARDPGQGNTEAF
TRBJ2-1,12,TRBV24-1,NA,ATSDPDSYNEQF
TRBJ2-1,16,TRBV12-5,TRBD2,ASGLSLAGGRLYNEQF
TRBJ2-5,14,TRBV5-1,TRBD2,ASSPLERGRSETQY
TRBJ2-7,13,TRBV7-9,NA,ASSPRVFRPYEQY
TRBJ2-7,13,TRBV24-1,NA,ATPGEGRTSYEQY
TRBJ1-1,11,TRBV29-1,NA,SVDMPGQVEAF
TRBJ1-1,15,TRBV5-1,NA,ASSPSGTLRVQREAF
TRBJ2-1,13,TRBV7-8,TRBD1,ASSLGGTVYNEQF
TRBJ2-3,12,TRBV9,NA,ASSVVPGTDTQY